Sequencing of this T cell receptor (beta chain) was carried out in a study of T cells after yellow fever vaccination. The CDR3 has 13 residues. V lost 3 bases and J lost 7, with 12 bases in between. The study made its TCR cDNA through 5'RACE template switching. That step introduced a universal primer site along with UMIs. TCRdb recomputed calls from the 5' RACE reads with MiXCR, one row per CDR3 protein. The data hold 400,000 to 650,000 distinct CDR3 sequences, with less than 25% observed a single time. The chain joins TRBV12-3 or TRBV12-4 to TRBJ1-1; D is unresolved. This TCR derives from a man aged 18 to 29 who received the YFV17D yellow fever vaccine. Here the sequenced sample was PBMCs, taken 20 to 25 days after the first yellow fever vaccination. The CDR3 DNA reads TGTGCCAGCAGTTTGAACGGGTTTCGTGAAGCTTTCTTT. Encoded protein: CASSLNGFREAFF.